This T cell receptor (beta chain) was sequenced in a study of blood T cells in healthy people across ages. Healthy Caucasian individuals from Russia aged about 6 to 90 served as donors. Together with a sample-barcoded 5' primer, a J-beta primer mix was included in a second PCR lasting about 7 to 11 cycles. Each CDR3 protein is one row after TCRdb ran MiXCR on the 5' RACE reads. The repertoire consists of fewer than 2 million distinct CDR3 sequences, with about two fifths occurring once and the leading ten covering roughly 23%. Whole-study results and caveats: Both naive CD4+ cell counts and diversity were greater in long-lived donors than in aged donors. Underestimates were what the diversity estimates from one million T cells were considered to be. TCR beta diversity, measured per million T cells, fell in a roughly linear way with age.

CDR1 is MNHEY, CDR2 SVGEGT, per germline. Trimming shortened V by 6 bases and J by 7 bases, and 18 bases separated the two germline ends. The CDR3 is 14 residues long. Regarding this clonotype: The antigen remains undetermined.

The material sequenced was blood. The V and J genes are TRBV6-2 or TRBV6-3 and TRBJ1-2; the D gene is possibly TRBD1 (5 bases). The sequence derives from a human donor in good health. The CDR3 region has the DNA TGTGCCAGCAGGGGGAGACGGGGCCGCCTTGGCTACACCTTC. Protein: CASRGRRGRLGYTF.